The 9 T cell receptor beta chains listed next were all sequenced from one sample in a study of post-analysis software for immune sequencing data. Sequencing libraries made from TCR beta cDNA carried unique molecular identifiers. TCRdb recomputed calls from the PCR reads with MiXCR, one row per CDR3 protein. The sample consists of roughly 160,000 distinct CDR3 sequences, 36% of them appearing once. Sequenced here: blood, sampled after autologous hematopoietic stem cell transplantation. Receptors were obtained from a girl under 18 with multiple sclerosis.

The table lists this clonotype with a count of one. This chain uses TRBV27 with TRBJ2-5; 8 bases align to TRBD1. This CDR3 spans 16 amino acids. Germline V lookup: CDR1 MNHEY, CDR2 SMNVEV (reference sequence). The J segment lost 13 bases and the V segment lost 3 bases, leaving 19 bases of the junction unmatched. In DNA, the CDR3 is TGTGCCAGCAGTTTTTCACTCCAGGGGGCCTTGGACGAGCGGTACTTC. Translated: CASSFSLQGALDERYF.

The CDR3 sequence: CASSFRRRNSGANVLTF. Here the CDR3 DNA reads TGTGCCAGCAGTTTCCGACGGAGAAACTCTGGGGCCAACGTCCTGACTTTC. This chain connects TRBV28 to TRBJ2-6; D call uncertain. Germline V gives CDR1 MDHEN, CDR2 SYDVKM. This CDR3 comprises 17 residues. V was trimmed by 3 bases and J by 0 bases, leaving 12 bases between them.

Many counts were recorded for this clonotype. The chain combines TRBV6-1 with TRBJ2-7; 11 bases agree with TRBD2. The CDR3 length is 15 residues. V dropped 4 bases and J dropped 3; count of bases not matched to a gene: 5. Germline V gives CDR1 MNHNS, CDR2 SASEGT. The CDR3: CASSASTSGSYEQYF. CDR3 DNA: TGTGCCAGCAGTGCATCCACTAGCGGGAGCTACGAGCAGTACTTC.

CDR3 nucleotide sequence: TGTGCCATCAAGGCCGGGGGAAGGACTGAAGCTTTCTTT. It translates to CAIKAGGRTEAFF. The chain employs TRBV10-3 and TRBJ1-1; D possibly corresponds to TRBD1 (5 bases). Between the trimmed V and J ends, which lost 7 bases and 5 bases, there was a span of 14 bases. This CDR3 is built from 13 residues. Per germline, CDR1 ENHRY and CDR2 SYGVKD.

This chain uses TRBV6-6 with TRBJ2-4; 10 bases fit TRBD2. The end of the DNA fits TRBJ2-7 better, so the J call may be wrong. Germline V lookup: CDR1 MNHNY, CDR2 SVGAGI (reference sequence). CDR3 length: 15 amino acids. In nucleotides, the CDR3 is TGTGCCAGCAGTTACGGGGCTAGCGGGAGACGCGAGCAGTACTTC. As protein: CASSYGASGRREQYF.

The chain joins TRBV13 to TRBJ2-3; D is possibly TRBD1 (5 bases). V was pared by 3 bases and J by 2 bases, with 12 bases between. This CDR3 has 15 amino acids. Per germline, CDR1 PRHDT and CDR2 FYEKMQ (reference sequence). The CDR3 here is CASSFYQGHTDTQYF. DNA of the CDR3: TGTGCCAGCAGCTTTTACCAGGGCCACACAGATACGCAGTATTTT. Full variable domain (remainder filled in from reference TRBV13 and TRBJ2-3): AAGVIQSPRHLIKEKRETATLKCYPIPRHDTVYWYQQGPGQDPQFLISFYEKMQSDKGSIPDRFSAQQFSDYHSELNMSSLELGDSALYFCASSFYQGHTDTQYFGPGTRLTVL.

This clonotype was observed a few times. The chain carries TRBV7-2 and TRBJ1-2; D is unclear. The germline CDR1 and CDR2 sequences are SGHTA and FQGNSA. The V and J ends lost 3 bases and 2 bases respectively, with 4 bases between them. The CDR3 totals 12 residues. The CDR3 region has the DNA TGTGCCAGCAGCTTGTGGAACTATGGCTACACCTTC. Translating it yields CASSLWNYGYTF.

The chain links TRBV6-2 or TRBV6-3 to TRBJ1-2; no clear D gene. Germline values: CDR1 MNHEY, CDR2 SVGEGT. Trimming removed 11 bases at V and 0 bases at J, with 19 bases between. The CDR3 runs 15 residues. The CDR3 DNA reads as TGTGCCGTTTTGGCGGGTAATTGGGCTAACTATGGCTACACCTTC. This translates into CAVLAGNWANYGYTF.

This chain joins TRBV12-3 or TRBV12-4 and TRBJ1-2; TRBD1 matches 8 bases. CDR3 length: 15 amino acids. J was trimmed by 4 bases and V by 7 bases; bases with no gene match: 11. The CDR3 reads CASTPTLQGAYGYTF. The CDR3 coding sequence is TGTGCCAGCACCCCCACCCTGCAGGGGGCCTATGGCTACACCTTC.